This TCR beta chain is from a study of CD8+ T cells in alopecia areata. Whole-study results and caveats: Normal skin's resident alphabeta T cells are sequenced alongside lesional scalp T cells. In scalp and blood, many expanded lesional clones persisted during tofacitinib.

Noted treatment: oral pan-JAK inhibitor, 5-10 mg twice daily. Separation by sorting yielded CD4+ and CD8+ T cells from PBMCs. A few counts support this clone. Its antigen is currently unknown. This CDR3 is 16 amino acids long. V shed 2 bases and J shed 8 bases, with 18 bases lying between them. From germline, CDR1 is SGHAT and CDR2 FQNNGV. Sequencing relied on a cDNA template that was reverse transcribed from extracted RNA. The protocol was immunoSEQ multiplex PCR, while the TCRdb copy is restricted to in-frame clones and leaves out a portion. The data contain about 260,000 clones, 45% to 70% of them singletons.

The input for sequencing was CD4+ T cells sorted from blood, taken at roughly week 53, from a patient treated with tofacitinib. The chain uses TRBV11-2 and TRBJ1-4, with unresolved D. The receptor's source is a human donor with alopecia areata. The DNA of the CDR3 is TGTGCCAGCAGCTTAAGTATCACGGCCGGAGGCGAAAAACTGTTTTTT. This sequence encodes CASSLSITAGGEKLFF.